Listed here are 7 T cell receptor beta chains from one sample, sequenced in a study of shared clonotypes between healthy human individuals. Clones were sequenced by immunoSEQ multiplex PCR, and TCRdb holds only the in-frame ones, with some missing. The sample holds a few million clones, 80% to 95% seen once. The sample consisted of naive CD4+ T cells from PBMCs. Specified subset: CD45RA+ positively selected. Receptors originate from a man between 18 and 35 years old in good health. Some clones in this sample may be carry-over from other donors' samples.

The V call is TRBV29-1, the J call TRBJ1-4; D ambiguous. The CDR3 spans 13 residues. V was trimmed by 2 bases and J by 5 bases, leaving 9 bases between them. Looked up from germline, CDR1 is SQVTM and CDR2 is ANQGSEA. The DNA for the CDR3 is TGCAGCGTTGAAACAGATCGGAATGAAAAACTGTTTTTT. This codes for CSVETDRNEKLFF.

The table lists this clone with a count of one. V gene TRBV21-1 combines with J gene TRBJ1-3. TRBV21-1 is a recognized pseudogene. The CDR3 runs 12 residues. DNA of the CDR3: TGTGCCAGCCCCCAAAGAGGAAACACCATATATTTT. As protein: CASPQRGNTIYF.

Concerning this clone itself: The sample carries other DNA sequences with the same CDR3. This chain joins TRBV7-7 and TRBJ1-3; D ambiguous. Looked up from germline, CDR1 is SSHAT and CDR2 is FNYEAQ (reference sequence). The length of the CDR3 is 14 residues. The V end was cut by 1 base, the J end by 0 bases, with 4 bases between. The CDR3 bases are TGTGCCAGCAGCTTAGACGGCTCTGGAAACACCATATATTTT. Translating it yields CASSLDGSGNTIYF.

The V gene is TRBV5-1, the J gene TRBJ2-3, with D possibly being TRBD1 or TRBD2 (5 bases each). There are 16 residues in the CDR3. Germline CDR1 and CDR2: SGHRS and YFSETQ. V was trimmed by 1 base and J by 1 base, leaving 13 bases between them. CDR3 in amino acids: CASSLTSTGRTDTQYF. CDR3 DNA sequence: TGCGCCAGCAGCTTGACCTCTACGGGGCGCACAGATACGCAGTATTTT. The full variable domain, its missing parts supplied by reference TRBV5-1 and TRBJ2-3, is KAGVTQTPRYLIKTRGQQVTLSCSPISGHRSVSWYQQTPGQGLQFLFEYFSETQRNKGNFPGRFSGRQFSNSRSEMNVSTLELGDSALYLCASSLTSTGRTDTQYFGPGTRLTVL.

The sample holds one count of this clone. The V gene is TRBV28, the J gene TRBJ1-3, with D maybe TRBD1 (6 bases). Trimming took 5 bases from V and 3 from J, leaving 14 bases between them. The germline V gene has CDR1 MDHEN and CDR2 SYDVKM. The CDR3 sequence is 15 residues long. In DNA form, the CDR3 reads TGTGCCAGCAGTGGGGTCGGGGGCCATGGAAACACCATATATTTT. This gives the protein CASSGVGGHGNTIYF.

This rearrangement joins TRBV4-1 to TRBJ2-7; D unresolved. The CDR3 is 13 amino acids. Trimming cost V 4 bases and J 0 bases, with 7 bases left between them. Looked up from germline, CDR1 is MGHRA and CDR2 is YSYEKL. The CDR3 bases are TGCGCCAGCAGCCTTTCAAGCTCCTACGAGCAGTACTTC. It translates to CASSLSSSYEQYF.

Concerning this clone: The identical CDR3 is also encoded by other nucleotide sequences in the sample. CDR3 bases: TGTGCCAGCAGCGCAGGAGAGACCCAGTACTTC. This encodes CASSAGETQYF. This chain links TRBV7-2 with TRBJ2-5; D ambiguous. CDR1 is SGHTA and CDR2 is FQGNSA in the germline V gene. V lost 5 bases and J lost 4, with 5 bases in between. The CDR3 is 11 residues long.